The 5 T cell receptor beta chains below come from one sample, sequenced in a study of blood T cell repertoires in COVID-19. Sequencing was performed with immunoSEQ multiplex PCR; in TCRdb, only in-frame clones are kept and a portion is missing. The sample carries 100,000 to 150,000 clones, about four fifths recorded once. Sequencing was carried out using peripheral blood. The source is a man in his forties with active or convalescent COVID-19.

The chain carries TRBV20-1 and TRBJ2-5; D unresolved. The germline V and J ends were trimmed by 5 bases and 2 bases, with 6 bases remaining between them. The CDR3 is made up of 11 amino acids. Germline assignment: CDR1 DFQATT and CDR2 SNEGSKA (reference sequence). The CDR3 DNA is TGCAGTGCTGGGCCACAAGAGACCCAGTACTTC. Translating gives CSAGPQETQYF.

This clone came up once. The V call is TRBV9, the J call TRBJ1-6; D ambiguous. The CDR3 contains 17 residues. In germline, CDR1 is SGDLS, CDR2 YYNGEE. Trimming took off 3 bases at V and 0 bases at J, with 13 bases between the two ends. CDR3 DNA: TGTGCCAGCAGCGACGAAGCTCTATCCTCCTATAATTCACCCCTCCACTTT. Translation gives CASSDEALSSYNSPLHF.

J is TRBJ1-2 and V is TRBV7-2; 7 bases agree with TRBD1. CDR1 and CDR2 from the germline V gene are SGHTA and FQGNSA. This CDR3 spans 12 amino acids. With V trimmed by 5 bases and J by 7 bases, 4 bases remained unmatched. In nucleotides, the CDR3 is TGTGCCAGCAGCCCGGACAGGTCTGGCTACACCTTC. Translating it yields CASSPDRSGYTF.

V is TRBV3-1 (or the pseudogene TRBV3-2) and J is TRBJ2-3, with D perhaps matching TRBD1 (5 bases). Germline V gene lookup returns CDR1 LGHDT and CDR2 YNNKEL (reference sequence). This CDR3 region has 12 residues. V lost 4 bases and J 8 bases, leaving 10 bases between the germline ends. As DNA, the CDR3 is TGTGCCAGCAGCCGGCAGGGTACTACGCAGTATTTT. Residues: CASSRQGTTQYF.

CDR3 bases: TGTGCCAGCAGTGAAGGGGGGGGTGCCTATGGCTACACCTTC. It is translated as CASSEGGGAYGYTF. The J gene is TRBJ1-2, the V gene TRBV6-1; D possibly corresponds to TRBD1 (5 bases). Germline assignment: CDR1 MNHNS and CDR2 SASEGT. V was clipped by 1 base and J by 4 bases, with 10 bases between them. CDR3 length: 14 amino acids.